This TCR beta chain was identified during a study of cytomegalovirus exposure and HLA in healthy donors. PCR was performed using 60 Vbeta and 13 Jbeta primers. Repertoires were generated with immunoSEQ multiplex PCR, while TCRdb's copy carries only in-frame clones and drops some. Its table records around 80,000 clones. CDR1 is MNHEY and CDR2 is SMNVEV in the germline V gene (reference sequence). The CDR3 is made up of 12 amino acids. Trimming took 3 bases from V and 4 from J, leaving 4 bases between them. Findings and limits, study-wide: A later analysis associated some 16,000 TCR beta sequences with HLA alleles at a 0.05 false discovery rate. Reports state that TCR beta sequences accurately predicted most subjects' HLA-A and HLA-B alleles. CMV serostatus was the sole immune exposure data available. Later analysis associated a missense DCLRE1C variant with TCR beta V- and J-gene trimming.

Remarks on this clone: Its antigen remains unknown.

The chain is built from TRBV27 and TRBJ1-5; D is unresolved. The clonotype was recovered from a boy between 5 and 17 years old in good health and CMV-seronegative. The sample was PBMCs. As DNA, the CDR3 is TGTGCCAGCAGTTTTCGGAATCAGCCCCAGCATTTT. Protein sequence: CASSFRNQPQHF.